This note documents a single T cell receptor beta chain sequence. The antigen remains undetermined. Sequencing was performed with immunoSEQ multiplex PCR; in TCRdb, only in-frame clones are kept and a portion is missing. The sample lists some 120,000 clones, 88% occurring once. The sample belongs to a study of T cell responses to AZD1222 COVID-19 vaccine. General study results and limits: Spike-specific TCR repertoires showed rising breadth and depth after two AZD1222 doses. Baseline testing showed seropositivity in only a handful of AZD1222 recipients.

Per germline, CDR1 GTSNPN and CDR2 SVGIG (reference sequence). CDR3 length equals 14 residues. Trimming at V came to 5 bases and at J to 8 bases, leaving 4 bases not matched to a gene. Second-dose intervals near 4 or 12 weeks were combined. Sequenced material: peripheral blood, taken 28 days after the second AZD1222 dose. The V and J genes are TRBV30 and TRBJ2-1, with 15 bases aligning to TRBD2. The origin of this receptor is an adult who received the AZD1222 COVID-19 vaccine. The CDR3, as DNA: TGTGCCTGGGGGGGACTAGCGGGAGGACATGAGCAGTTCTTC. Residues: CAWGGLAGGHEQFF.